The 15 T cell receptor beta chains given below trace back to one sample, sequenced in a study of shared clonotypes between healthy human individuals. TCRdb's table, derived via immunoSEQ multiplex PCR, lists solely in-frame clones and lacks some. The sample consists of 2.3 million or so clones, more than 80% of them appearing once. Specimen: naive CD4+ T cells from PBMCs. Sample subset: CD45RA+ positively selected. These receptors all come from a man younger than 35 in good health. Some clones in this sample may be carry-over from other donors' samples.

The CDR3 DNA sequence: TGCATTTGTGAGGGTAAGAATGAGCAGTTCTTC. It encodes CICEGKNEQFF. The chain is built from TRBV29-1 and TRBJ2-1, with a weak D call TRBD2 (5 bases). Germline loops: CDR1 SQVTM, CDR2 ANQGSEA. There are 11 residues in the CDR3.

J is TRBJ2-7 and V is TRBV5-1; a possible D gene is TRBD2 (6 bases). CDR1 and CDR2 (germline): SGHRS, YFSETQ. Trimming removed 4 bases at V and 6 bases at J, with 20 bases between. CDR3 length: 15 residues. CDR3: CASSKRGAELGEQYF. The CDR3 DNA follows: TGCGCCAGCAGCAAGCGCGGGGCGGAGCTCGGCGAGCAGTACTTC.

The chain combines TRBV30 with TRBJ1-4; D gene uncertain. The V and J ends lost 4 bases and 7 bases respectively, with 13 bases between them. Germline V gene data show CDR1 as GTSNPN and CDR2 as SVGIG (reference sequence). The length of the CDR3 is 13 residues. Written as DNA, the CDR3 is TGTGCCTGGAACCAAGTCGGTGGTGAAAAACTGTTTTTT. This encodes CAWNQVGGEKLFF.

CDR3 sequence reads: CASSPRTSDEQYF. The CDR3 coding sequence is TGTGCCAGCTCACCACGAACTAGCGACGAGCAGTACTTC. V usage is TRBV18 and J usage is TRBJ2-7, with 7 bases aligning to TRBD2. Looked up from germline, CDR1 is KGHSH and CDR2 is LQKENI. The ends lost 1 base at V and 5 bases at J; junction bases unmatched: 2. This CDR3 has 13 residues.

The chain recombines TRBV6-1 with TRBJ1-1, with unresolved D. The CDR3 is 13 amino acids. The ends were cut back, 4 bases at V and 2 bases at J, with 8 bases in the middle. CDR1 is MNHNS, CDR2 SASEGT, per germline. The CDR3 here is CASSGGRNTEAFF. CDR3 nucleotide sequence: TGTGCCAGCAGTGGAGGGCGAAACACTGAAGCTTTCTTT.

The chain couples TRBV7-9 to TRBJ2-1; 13 bases line up with TRBD2. With V trimmed by 5 bases and J by 7 bases, 5 bases remained unmatched. This CDR3 is 15 amino acids long. In germline, CDR1 is SEHNR, CDR2 FQNEAQ (reference sequence). The DNA for the CDR3 is TGTGCCAGCAGCCGTGGACTAGCGGGAGCGAATGAGCAGTTCTTC. Protein sequence: CASSRGLAGANEQFF. Full variable domain (outside the CDR3, taken from reference TRBV7-9 and TRBJ2-1): DTGVSQNPRHKITKRGQNVTFRCDPISEHNRLYWYRQTLGQGPEFLTYFQNEAQLEKSRLLSDRFSAERPKGSFSTLEIQRTEQGDSAMYLCASSRGLAGANEQFFGPGTRLTVL.

This chain joins TRBV10-3 and TRBJ2-5; maybe TRBD1 (6 bases). The CDR3 runs 15 residues. Germline V gives CDR1 ENHRY, CDR2 SYGVKD. V lost 5 bases and J 5 bases, leaving 18 bases between the germline ends. In nucleotides, the CDR3 is TGTGCCATCAGTCCCCTCTTGACAGGCTCGGAGACCCAGTACTTC. Translated: CAISPLLTGSETQYF.

The genes are TRBV28 and TRBJ1-5, with D possibly matching TRBD1 (5 bases). Germline assignment: CDR1 MDHEN and CDR2 SYDVKM. The V end was cut by 8 bases, the J end by 2 bases, with 16 bases between. The CDR3 spans 15 residues. The CDR3 spells CASSRARAGNQPQHF. In DNA, the CDR3 is TGTGCCAGCTCGAGGGCCAGGGCGGGCAATCAGCCCCAGCATTTT.

For this clone: The identical CDR3 is also encoded by other nucleotide sequences in the sample. This chain joins TRBV15 and TRBJ2-2; D gene uncertain. Per germline, CDR1 LNHNV and CDR2 YYDKDF (reference sequence). Trimming stripped 3 bases from V and 2 bases from J, with 4 bases between. The CDR3 sequence is 13 residues long. The DNA for the CDR3 is TGTGCCACCAGCAGGGGTAACACCGGGGAGCTGTTTTTT. Its translation is CATSRGNTGELFF.

V and J are TRBV9 and TRBJ2-7; maybe TRBD1 (6 bases). Germline lookup yields CDR1 SGDLS and CDR2 YYNGEE. V was clipped by 2 bases and J by 2 bases, with 14 bases between them. The CDR3 totals 15 residues. CDR3 region: CASSVTTGTPYEQYF. As DNA, the CDR3 is TGTGCCAGCAGCGTTACCACAGGGACCCCCTACGAGCAGTACTTC.

This chain uses TRBV19 with TRBJ1-1; D call uncertain. The CDR3 runs 13 residues. Germline CDR1 is LNHDA and CDR2 is SQIVND (reference sequence). Trimming stripped 4 bases from V and 5 bases from J, with 11 bases between. The CDR3 loop is CASSRVRETEAFF. The CDR3 DNA sequence: TGTGCCAGTAGTAGAGTACGGGAGACTGAAGCTTTCTTT. Looking up the rest from reference TRBV19 and TRBJ1-1 gives the full variable domain: DGGITQSPKYLFRKEGQNVTLSCEQNLNHDAMYWYRQDPGQGLRLIYYSQIVNDFQKGDIAEGYSVSREKKESFPLTVTSAQKNPTAFYLCASSRVRETEAFFGQGTRLTVV.

This chain uses TRBV6-1 with TRBJ2-3; 9 positions match TRBD2. V shed 11 bases, J shed 5 bases, and the junction held 14 bases outside the gene matches. The CDR3 extends over 15 amino acids. The germline V gene has CDR1 MNHNS and CDR2 SASEGT. The CDR3 nucleotides read TGTGCCTCGGTGAGGCTAGCGGGATCCGAAGATACGCAGTATTTT. This sequence encodes CASVRLAGSEDTQYF.

This clone is a singleton in its sample. V and J are TRBV28 and TRBJ1-5; D is unclear. Germline V gene lookup returns CDR1 MDHEN and CDR2 SYDVKM. CDR3 length equals 14 residues. Trimming shortened V by 8 bases and J by 2 bases, and 13 bases separated the two germline ends. CDR3 amino acids: CASVVSWGNQPQHF. CDR3 DNA sequence: TGTGCCAGCGTGGTATCATGGGGCAATCAGCCCCAGCATTTT.

Note on this clone: This CDR3 is also generated by other DNA sequences in the sample. The V gene is TRBV4-1, the J gene TRBJ2-7; maybe TRBD2 (5 bases). Trimming cost V 1 base and J 7 bases, with 8 bases left between them. Germline-derived CDR1 and CDR2 are MGHRA and YSYEKL. CDR3 length equals 12 residues. CDR3 sequence: CASSQVGGEQYF. In DNA form, the CDR3 reads TGCGCCAGCAGCCAAGTTGGAGGTGAGCAGTACTTC.

The gene calls are TRBV18 and TRBJ2-7, with 8 bases matching TRBD1. V shed 3 bases, J shed 2 bases, and the junction held 3 bases outside the gene matches. The CDR3 spans 14 residues. Germline V CDR1 and CDR2: KGHSH, LQKENI. This CDR3 is CASSPDRAAYEQYF. For the CDR3, the DNA is TGTGCCAGCTCACCGGACAGGGCAGCCTACGAGCAGTACTTC.